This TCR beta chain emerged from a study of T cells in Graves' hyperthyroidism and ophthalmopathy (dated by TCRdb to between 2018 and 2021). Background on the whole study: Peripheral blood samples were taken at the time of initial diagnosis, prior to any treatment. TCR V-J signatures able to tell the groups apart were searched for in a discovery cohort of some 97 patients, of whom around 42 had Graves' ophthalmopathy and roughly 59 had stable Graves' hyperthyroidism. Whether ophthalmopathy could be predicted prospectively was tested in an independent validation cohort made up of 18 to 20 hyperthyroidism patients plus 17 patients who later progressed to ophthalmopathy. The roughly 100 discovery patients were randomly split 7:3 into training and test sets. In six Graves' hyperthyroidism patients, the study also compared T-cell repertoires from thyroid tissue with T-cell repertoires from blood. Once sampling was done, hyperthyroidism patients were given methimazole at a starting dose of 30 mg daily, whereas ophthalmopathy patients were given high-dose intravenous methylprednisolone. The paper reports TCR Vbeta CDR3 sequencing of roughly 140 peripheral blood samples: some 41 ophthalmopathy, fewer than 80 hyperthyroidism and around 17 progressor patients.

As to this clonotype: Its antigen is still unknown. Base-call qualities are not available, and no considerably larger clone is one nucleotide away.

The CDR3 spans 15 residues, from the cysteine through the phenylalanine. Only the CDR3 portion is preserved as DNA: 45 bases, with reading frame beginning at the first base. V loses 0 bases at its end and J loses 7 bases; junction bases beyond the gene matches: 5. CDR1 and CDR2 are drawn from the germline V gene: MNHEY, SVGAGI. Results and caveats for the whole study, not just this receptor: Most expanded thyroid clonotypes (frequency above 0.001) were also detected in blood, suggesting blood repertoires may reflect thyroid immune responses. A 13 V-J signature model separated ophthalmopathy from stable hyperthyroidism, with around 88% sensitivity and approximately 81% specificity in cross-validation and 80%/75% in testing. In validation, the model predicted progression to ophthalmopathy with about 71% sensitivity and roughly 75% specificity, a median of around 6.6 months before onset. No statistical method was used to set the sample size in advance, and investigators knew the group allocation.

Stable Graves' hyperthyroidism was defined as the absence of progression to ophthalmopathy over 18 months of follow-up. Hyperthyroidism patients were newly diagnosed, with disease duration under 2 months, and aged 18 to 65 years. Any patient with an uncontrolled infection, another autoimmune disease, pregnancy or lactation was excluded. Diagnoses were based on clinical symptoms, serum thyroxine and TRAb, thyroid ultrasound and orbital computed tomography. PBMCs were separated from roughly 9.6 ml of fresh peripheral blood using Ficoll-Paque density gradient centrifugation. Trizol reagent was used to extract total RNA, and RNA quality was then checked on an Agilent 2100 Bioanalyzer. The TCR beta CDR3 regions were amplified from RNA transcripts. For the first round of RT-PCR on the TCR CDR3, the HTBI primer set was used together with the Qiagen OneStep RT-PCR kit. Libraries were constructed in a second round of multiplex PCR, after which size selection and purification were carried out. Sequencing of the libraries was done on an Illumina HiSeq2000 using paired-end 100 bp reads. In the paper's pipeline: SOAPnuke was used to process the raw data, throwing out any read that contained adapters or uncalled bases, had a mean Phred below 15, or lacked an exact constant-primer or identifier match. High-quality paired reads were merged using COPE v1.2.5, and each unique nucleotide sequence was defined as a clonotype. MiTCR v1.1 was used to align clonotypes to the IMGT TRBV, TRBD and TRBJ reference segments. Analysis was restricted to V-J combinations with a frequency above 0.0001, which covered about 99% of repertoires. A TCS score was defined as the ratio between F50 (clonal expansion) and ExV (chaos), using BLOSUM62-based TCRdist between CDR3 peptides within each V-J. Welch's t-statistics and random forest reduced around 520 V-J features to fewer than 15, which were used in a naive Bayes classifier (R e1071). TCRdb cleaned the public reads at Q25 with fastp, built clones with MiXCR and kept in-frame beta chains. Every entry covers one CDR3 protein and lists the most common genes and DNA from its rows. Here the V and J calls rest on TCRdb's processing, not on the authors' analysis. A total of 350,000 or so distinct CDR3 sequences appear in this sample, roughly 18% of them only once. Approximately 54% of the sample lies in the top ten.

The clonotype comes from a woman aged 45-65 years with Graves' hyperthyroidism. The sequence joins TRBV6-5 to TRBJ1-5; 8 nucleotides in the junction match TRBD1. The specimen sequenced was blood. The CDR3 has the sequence CASSYSAGGGQPQHF. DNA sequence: TGTGCCAGCAGTTACTCGGCAGGGGGCGGGCAGCCCCAGCATTTT.